This T cell receptor beta chain comes out of a study of T cells in Graves' hyperthyroidism and ophthalmopathy. Study overall: The blood sample was taken at first diagnosis, before treatment began.

Germline CDR1 and CDR2: SGHTA and FQGNSA. The CDR3 spans 12 residues. Trimming left V 5 bases short and J 5 bases short, with 10 bases between. The TCR beta CDR3 regions underwent amplification using RNA transcripts as the source. With the HTBI primer set, the TCR CDR3 went through a first round of RT-PCR. TCRdb re-analysed the multiplex PCR reads in MiXCR, keeping a single row per CDR3 protein. The data contain about 560,000 distinct CDR3 sequences, about a sixth of them seen just once; the ten biggest clones take up about 20%. Overall study results and limits: Blood held most thyroid clonotypes expanded above 0.001 frequency.

As to this clonotype: The antigen remains undetermined.

The chain links TRBV7-2 to TRBJ2-7; the D gene is possibly TRBD2 (6 bases). This clonotype was obtained from a woman aged 18 to 35 with Graves' hyperthyroidism. The source material was blood. DNA of the CDR3: TGTGCCAGCAGCCGGGACTCAGACGAGCAGTACTTC. Its protein is CASSRDSDEQYF. Combining the CDR3 with reference TRBV7-2 and TRBJ2-7 gives the whole variable domain GAGVSQSPSNKVTEKGKDVELRCDPISGHTALYWYRQSLGQGLEFLIYFQGNSAPDKSGLPSDRFSAERTGGSVSTLTIQRTQQEDSAVYLCASSRDSDEQYFGPGTRLTVT.